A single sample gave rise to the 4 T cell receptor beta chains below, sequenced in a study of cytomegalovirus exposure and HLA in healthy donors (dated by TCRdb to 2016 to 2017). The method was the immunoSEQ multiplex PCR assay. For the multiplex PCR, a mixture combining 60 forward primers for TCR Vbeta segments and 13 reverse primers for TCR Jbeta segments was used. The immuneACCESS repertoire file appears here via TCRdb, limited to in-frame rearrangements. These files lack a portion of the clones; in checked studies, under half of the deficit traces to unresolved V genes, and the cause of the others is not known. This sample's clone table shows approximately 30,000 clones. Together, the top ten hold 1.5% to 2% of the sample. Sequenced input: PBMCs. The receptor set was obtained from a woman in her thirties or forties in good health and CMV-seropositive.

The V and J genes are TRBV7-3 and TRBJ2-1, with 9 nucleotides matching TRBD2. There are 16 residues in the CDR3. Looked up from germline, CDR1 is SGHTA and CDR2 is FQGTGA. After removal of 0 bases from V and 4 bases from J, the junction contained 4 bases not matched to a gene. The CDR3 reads CASSLTSGGFYNEQFF. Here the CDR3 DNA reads TGTGCCAGCAGCTTAACTAGCGGGGGATTTTACAATGAGCAGTTCTTC.

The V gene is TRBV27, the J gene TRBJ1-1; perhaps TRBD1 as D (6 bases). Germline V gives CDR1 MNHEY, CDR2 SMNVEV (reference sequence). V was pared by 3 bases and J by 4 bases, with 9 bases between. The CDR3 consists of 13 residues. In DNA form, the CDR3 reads TGTGCCAGCAGTTTCAACAGGGCCACTGAAGCTTTCTTT. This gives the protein CASSFNRATEAFF.

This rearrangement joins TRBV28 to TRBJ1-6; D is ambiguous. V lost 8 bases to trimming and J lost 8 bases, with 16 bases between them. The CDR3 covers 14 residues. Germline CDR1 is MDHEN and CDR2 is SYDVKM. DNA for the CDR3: TGTGCCAGCGGTAACGGGTTCGACTATTCACCCCTCCACTTT. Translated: CASGNGFDYSPLHF.

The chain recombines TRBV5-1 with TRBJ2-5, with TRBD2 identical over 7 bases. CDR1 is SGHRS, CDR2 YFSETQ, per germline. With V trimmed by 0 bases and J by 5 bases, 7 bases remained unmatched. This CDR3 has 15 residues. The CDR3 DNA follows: TGCGCCAGCAGCTTGGGACCGGGAGGTGATGAGACCCAGTACTTC. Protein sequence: CASSLGPGGDETQYF.